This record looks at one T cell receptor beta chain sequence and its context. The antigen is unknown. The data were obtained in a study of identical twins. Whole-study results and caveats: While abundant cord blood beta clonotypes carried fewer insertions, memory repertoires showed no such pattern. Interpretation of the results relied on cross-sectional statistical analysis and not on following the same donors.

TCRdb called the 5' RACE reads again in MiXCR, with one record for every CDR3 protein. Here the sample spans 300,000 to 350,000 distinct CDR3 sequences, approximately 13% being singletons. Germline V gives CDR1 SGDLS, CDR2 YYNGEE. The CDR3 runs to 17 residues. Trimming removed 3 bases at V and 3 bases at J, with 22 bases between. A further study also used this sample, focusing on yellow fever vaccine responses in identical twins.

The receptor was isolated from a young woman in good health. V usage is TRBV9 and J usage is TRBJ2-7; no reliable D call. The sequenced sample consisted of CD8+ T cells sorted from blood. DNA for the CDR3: TGTGCCAGCAGCGATAGACCCGGGCCCTCCCCTTACTACGAGCAGTACTTC. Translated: CASSDRPGPSPYYEQYF.